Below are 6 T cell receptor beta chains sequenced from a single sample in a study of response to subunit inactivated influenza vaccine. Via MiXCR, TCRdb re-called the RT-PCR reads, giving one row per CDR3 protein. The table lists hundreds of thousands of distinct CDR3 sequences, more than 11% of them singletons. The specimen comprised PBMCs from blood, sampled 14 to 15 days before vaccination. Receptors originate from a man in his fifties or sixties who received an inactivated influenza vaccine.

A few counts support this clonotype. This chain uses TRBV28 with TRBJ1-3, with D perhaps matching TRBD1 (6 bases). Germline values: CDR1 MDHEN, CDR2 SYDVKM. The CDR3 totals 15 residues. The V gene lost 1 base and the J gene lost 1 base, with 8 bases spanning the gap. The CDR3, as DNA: TGTGCCAGCAGTTTATACAGGGTGTCTGGAAACACCATATATTTT. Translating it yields CASSLYRVSGNTIYF.

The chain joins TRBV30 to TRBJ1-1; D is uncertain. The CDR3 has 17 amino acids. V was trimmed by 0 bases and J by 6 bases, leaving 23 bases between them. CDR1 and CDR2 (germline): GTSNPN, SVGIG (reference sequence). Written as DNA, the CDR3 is TGTGCCTGGAGTGTTCAGTCTCCAAGGCCACGGGCGCCTGAAGCTTTCTTT. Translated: CAWSVQSPRPRAPEAFF.

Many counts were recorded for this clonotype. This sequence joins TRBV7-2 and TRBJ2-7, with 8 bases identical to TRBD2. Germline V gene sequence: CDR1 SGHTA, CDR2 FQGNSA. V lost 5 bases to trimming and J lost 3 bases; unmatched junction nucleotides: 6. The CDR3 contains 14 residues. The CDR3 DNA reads TGTGCCAGCAGCCTTAGCGGGGCGATCTACGAGCAGTACTTC. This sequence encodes CASSLSGAIYEQYF.

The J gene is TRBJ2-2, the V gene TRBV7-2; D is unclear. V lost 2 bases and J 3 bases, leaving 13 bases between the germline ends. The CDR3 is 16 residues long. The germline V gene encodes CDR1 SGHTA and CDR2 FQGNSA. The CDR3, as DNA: TGTGCCAGCAGCTTAAGGGCTCCTAGGGACACCGGGGAGCTGTTTTTT. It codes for CASSLRAPRDTGELFF.

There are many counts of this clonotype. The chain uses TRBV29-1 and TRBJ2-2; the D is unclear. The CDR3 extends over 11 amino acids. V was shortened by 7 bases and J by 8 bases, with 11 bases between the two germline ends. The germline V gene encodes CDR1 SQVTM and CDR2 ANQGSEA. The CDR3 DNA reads TGCAGCGCTAGACTGTTTGGGGAGCTGTTTTTT. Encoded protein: CSARLFGELFF.

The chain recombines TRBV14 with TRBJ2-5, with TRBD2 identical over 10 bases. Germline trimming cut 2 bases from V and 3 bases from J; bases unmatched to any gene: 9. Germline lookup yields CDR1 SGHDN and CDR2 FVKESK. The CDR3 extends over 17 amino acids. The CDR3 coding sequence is TGTGCCAGCAGCCAAATACACGGGACTAGCGACGAAGAGACCCAGTACTTC. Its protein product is CASSQIHGTSDEETQYF.